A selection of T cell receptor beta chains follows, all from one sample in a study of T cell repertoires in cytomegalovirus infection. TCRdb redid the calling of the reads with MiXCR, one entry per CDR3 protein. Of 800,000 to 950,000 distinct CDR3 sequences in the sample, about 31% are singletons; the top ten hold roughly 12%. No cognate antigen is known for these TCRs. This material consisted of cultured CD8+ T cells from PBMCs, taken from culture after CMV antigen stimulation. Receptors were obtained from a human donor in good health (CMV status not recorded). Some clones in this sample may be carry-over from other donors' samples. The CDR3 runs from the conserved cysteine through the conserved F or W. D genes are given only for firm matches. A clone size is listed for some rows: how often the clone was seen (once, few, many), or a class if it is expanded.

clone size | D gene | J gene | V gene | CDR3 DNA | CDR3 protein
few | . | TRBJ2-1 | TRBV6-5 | TGTGCCAGCAGTTTCTCCGCCGGGAATGAGCAGTTCTTC | CASSFSAGNEQFF
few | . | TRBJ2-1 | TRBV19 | TGTGCCAGTAGTATATTATGGGGGAGCCAAAACAATGAGCAGTTCTTC | CASSILWGSQNNEQFF
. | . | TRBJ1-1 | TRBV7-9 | TGTGCCAGCAGCCAAGACCATCCCCCAGAAGCTTTCTTT | CASSQDHPPEAFF
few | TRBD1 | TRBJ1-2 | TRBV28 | TGTGCCAGCAGTCGAGGGGGCTCTAGCTATGGCTACACCTTC | CASSRGGSSYGYTF
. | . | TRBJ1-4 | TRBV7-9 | TGTGCCGCATCCACTACAGTAACTAATGAAAAACTGTTTTTT | CAASTTVTNEKLFF
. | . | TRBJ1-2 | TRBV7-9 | TGTGCCAGCAGCTCCGGGGGGCCCGGTGGAGGCTACACCTTC | CASSSGGPGGGYTF
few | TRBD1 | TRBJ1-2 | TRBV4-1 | TGCGCCAGCAGCCAAGATCCGGGACAGGGCTATGGCTACACCTTC | CASSQDPGQGYGYTF
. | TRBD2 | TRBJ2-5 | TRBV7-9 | TGTGCCAGCAGCTACCCCCTAGCGGGGGGCCGAACCCAGTACTTC | CASSYPLAGGRTQYF
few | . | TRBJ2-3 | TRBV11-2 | TGTGCCAGCAGCTTAAGATCCAGGGATTATGTTAGAGATACGCAGTATTTT | CASSLRSRDYVRDTQYF
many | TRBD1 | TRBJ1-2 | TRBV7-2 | TGTGCCAGCAGCTTGGGACAGGCGGTCTATGGCTACACCTTC | CASSLGQAVYGYTF
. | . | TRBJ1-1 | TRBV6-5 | TGTGCCAGCAGTTACTCTAGCCTTAAGGACACTGAAGCTTTCTTT | CASSYSSLKDTEAFF
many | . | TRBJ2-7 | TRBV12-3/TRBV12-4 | TGTGCCAGCAGTTTTGGCAGAAGCGAGCAGTACTTC | CASSFGRSEQYF
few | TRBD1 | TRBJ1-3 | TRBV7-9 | TGTGCCAGCAGCGGAGGGACAGTCTCTGGAAACACCATATATTTT | CASSGGTVSGNTIYF
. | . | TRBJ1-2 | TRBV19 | TGTGCCAGTAGTCCTCCGGGGCGTAGGGGCTACACCTTC | CASSPPGRRGYTF
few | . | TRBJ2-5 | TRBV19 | TGTGCCAGTAGTACTCAGAATCTACCGGGACCAATCTGGGGAGAGACCCAGTACTTC | CASSTQNLPGPIWGETQYF
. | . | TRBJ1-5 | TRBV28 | TGTGCCAGCAGTTCCCCCGACCCGAGGACAATCGGTGGCAATCAGCCCCAGCATTTT | CASSSPDPRTIGGNQPQHF
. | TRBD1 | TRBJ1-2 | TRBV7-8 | TGTGCCAGCAGCTCCCCAGACAGGGGTTATAACTATGGCTACACCTTC | CASSSPDRGYNYGYTF
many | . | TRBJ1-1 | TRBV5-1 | TGCGCCAGCAGCGAACTCGCGGGGCGCGGGAACACTGAAGCTTTCTTT | CASSELAGRGNTEAFF
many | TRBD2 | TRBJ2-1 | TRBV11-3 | TGTGCCAGCAACTCCGGGAGGGACAATGAGCAGTTCTTC | CASNSGRDNEQFF
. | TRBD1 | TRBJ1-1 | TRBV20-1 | TGCAGTGCTAGAAACAGGGGGCAATACACTGAAGCTTTCTTT | CSARNRGQYTEAFF
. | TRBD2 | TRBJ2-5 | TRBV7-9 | TGTACCAGCAGCTTAGACGGGAGGCAAGAGACCCAGTACTTC | CTSSLDGRQETQYF
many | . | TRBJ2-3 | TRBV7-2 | TGTGCCAGCAGCCCAGGAGGGCGACCCACAGATACGCAGTATTTT | CASSPGGRPTDTQYF
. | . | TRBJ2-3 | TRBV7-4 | TGTGCCAGCAGCTCCGAGTGGGGTGGTGGCACAGATACGCAGTATTTT | CASSSEWGGGTDTQYF
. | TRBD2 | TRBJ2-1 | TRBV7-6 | TGTGTTAGCAGCCCGTGGGGGGGGGGGACCTACAATGAGCAGTTCTTC | CVSSPWGGGTYNEQFF
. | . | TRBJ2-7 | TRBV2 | TGTGCCAGCAGTGAAGCGTCCGGGGGCTACGAGCAGTACTTC | CASSEASGGYEQYF
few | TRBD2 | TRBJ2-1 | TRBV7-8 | TGTGCCAGCAGCTTAGTCCCTAGCGGCCAAGAGCAGTTCTTC | CASSLVPSGQEQFF
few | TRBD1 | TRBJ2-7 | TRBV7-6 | TGTGCCAGCAGCTTAGACGGGGACAGCACCTACGAGCAGTACTTC | CASSLDGDSTYEQYF
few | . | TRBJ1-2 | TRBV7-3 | TGTGCCAGCAGCGAAGGTGACAACTATGGCTACACCTTC | CASSEGDNYGYTF
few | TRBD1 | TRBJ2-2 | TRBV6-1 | TGTGCCAGCAGTAGCTATGGACAGGGGGCGAACACCGGGGAGCTGTTTTTT | CASSSYGQGANTGELFF
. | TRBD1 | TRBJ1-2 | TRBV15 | TGTGCCACCAGCAGCTCCAGGGGGGATGGCTACACCTTC | CATSSSRGDGYTF
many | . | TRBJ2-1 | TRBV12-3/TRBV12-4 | TGTGCCAGCAGTTTTGGAGAGCGGCAGTTCTTC | CASSFGERQFF
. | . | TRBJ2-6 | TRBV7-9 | TGTGCCAACTTCGTGTACGTTCACTCTGGGGCCAACGTCCTGACTTTC | CANFVYVHSGANVLTF
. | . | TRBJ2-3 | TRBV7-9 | TGTGCCAGCGGGGGGAATACGCAGTATTTT | CASGGNTQYF
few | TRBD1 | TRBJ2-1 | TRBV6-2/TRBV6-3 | TGTGCCACCTGGACAGGGGGCGACGACAATGAGCAGTTCTTC | CATWTGGDDNEQFF
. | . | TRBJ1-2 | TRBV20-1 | TGCAGTGCTAGAGGGTCGAACTATGGCTACACCTTC | CSARGSNYGYTF
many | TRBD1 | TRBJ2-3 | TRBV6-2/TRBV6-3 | TGTGCCAGCGGAGGGACAGGGACAGATACGCAGTATTTT | CASGGTGTDTQYF
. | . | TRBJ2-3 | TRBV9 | TGTGCCAGCAGCGAGGGGGTCTCTAGCACAGATACGCAGTATTTT | CASSEGVSSTDTQYF
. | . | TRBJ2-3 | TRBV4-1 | TGCGCCAGCAGCCAAGATTTGGTAGCTGTTAGTGATACGCAGTATTTT | CASSQDLVAVSDTQYF
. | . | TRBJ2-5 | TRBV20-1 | TGCAGTGCCGCGAGAGGCCGACAGTGGACCCAGTACTTC | CSAARGRQWTQYF
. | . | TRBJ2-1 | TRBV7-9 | TGTGCCAGCAGCTTAGGGCCCGGTCGGTTCTTC | CASSLGPGRFF
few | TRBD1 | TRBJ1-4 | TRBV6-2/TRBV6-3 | TGTGCCAGCAGTTACCCGACAGGGGGTGATGAAAAACTGTTTTTT | CASSYPTGGDEKLFF
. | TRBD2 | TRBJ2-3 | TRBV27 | TGTGCCAGCAGTTATGGGACTAGCGCAGATACGCAGTATTTT | CASSYGTSADTQYF
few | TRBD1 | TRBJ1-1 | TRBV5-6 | TGTGCCAGCAGCTCCCACTTGACAGGGAAACACACTGAAGCTTTCTTT | CASSSHLTGKHTEAFF
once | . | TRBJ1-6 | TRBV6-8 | TGTGCCAGCAGTTACTCTACGGCTTCACCCCTCCACTTT | CASSYSTASPLHF
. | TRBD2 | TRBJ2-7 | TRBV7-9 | TGTGCCAGCAGCTTCTCAAGTAGCGGGGGCCCTACCTCCTACGAGCAGTACTTC | CASSFSSSGGPTSYEQYF
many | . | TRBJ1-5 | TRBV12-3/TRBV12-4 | TGTGCCAGCAGCCCGGGGTTCGGAAGCAATCAGCCCCAGCATTTT | CASSPGFGSNQPQHF
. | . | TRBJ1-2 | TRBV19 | TGTGCCAGTAGTATAGATCTCGGGGAAAATGGCTACACCTTC | CASSIDLGENGYTF